The source of this T cell receptor beta chain is a study of blood T cell repertoires in COVID-19. CDR3 size: 17 residues. Per the study methods: Reference gene primer amplification gave nucleated cell count estimates. Profiling relied on immunoSEQ multiplex PCR, and the TCRdb table lists in-frame clones only, not all of them. V, J and clone size derive from that table, while D and trimming were established from the DNA sequence. Of more than 60,000 clones in the sample, about 74% are singletons; the top ten hold approximately 2.4%. The sequenced material came from peripheral blood. The chain links TRBV21-1 to TRBJ2-2; the D segment call TRBD2 is taken from the table without a DNA check. TRBV21-1 is a recognized pseudogene. This TCR was sampled from a human donor with acute or convalescent COVID-19. The donor label of this sample is uncertain. This CDR3 reads CASSFGTSGPNTGELFF. The DNA of the CDR3 is TGTGCCAGCAGTTTCGGGACTAGCGGGCCAAACACCGGGGAGCTGTTTTTT.